This is a list of T cell receptor beta chains from one sample in a study of shared clonotypes between healthy human individuals. The data were produced by immunoSEQ multiplex PCR, yet TCRdb's version contains in-frame clones alone and is incomplete. The repertoire holds more than 2,000,000 clones, 85% to 95% seen once, with around 0.4% in the top ten. The sample consisted of naive CD4+ T cells from PBMCs. The source of these receptors is a man between 18 and 35 years old in good health. Some clones in this sample may be carry-over from other donors' samples. The CDR3 runs from the conserved cysteine through the conserved F or W. Each record gives: clone size, J gene, D gene, V gene, CDR3 length, CDR3 DNA, CDR3 protein. The D gene is left open where the match is weak. Rows may omit the clone size; those that give it use once, few, many or a size class.

abundance: .; j_gene: TRBJ1-2; d_gene: .; v_gene: TRBV5-1; len: 15; CDR3nt: TGCGCCAGCAGCTCCTACCTTGGAAGTAACTATGGCTACACCTTC; CDR3aa: CASSSYLGSNYGYTF
abundance: .; j_gene: TRBJ1-2; d_gene: .; v_gene: TRBV7-2; len: 14; CDR3nt: TGTGCCAGCAGCTCCTTCCCAGGATCTGGTGGCTACACCTTC; CDR3aa: CASSSFPGSGGYTF
abundance: .; j_gene: TRBJ1-2; d_gene: .; v_gene: TRBV5-8; len: 17; CDR3nt: TGTGCCAGCAGCACGGACCGAGGTGTGCTTTTGAACTATGGCTACACCTTC; CDR3aa: CASSTDRGVLLNYGYTF
abundance: .; j_gene: TRBJ1-3; d_gene: .; v_gene: TRBV5-4; len: 14; CDR3nt: TGTGCCAGCAGCTTGGAGGCAGCTGGAAACACCATATATTTT; CDR3aa: CASSLEAAGNTIYF
abundance: many; j_gene: TRBJ1-5; d_gene: .; v_gene: TRBV19; len: 13; CDR3nt: TGTGCCAGTAGTATAGATCAGCGTCAGCCCCAGCATTTT; CDR3aa: CASSIDQRQPQHF
abundance: .; j_gene: TRBJ2-1; d_gene: .; v_gene: TRBV14; len: 16; CDR3nt: TGTGCCAGCAGCCAAGTTGGGGGGAGCTCCTACAATGAGCAGTTCTTC; CDR3aa: CASSQVGGSSYNEQFF
abundance: .; j_gene: TRBJ2-4; d_gene: TRBD1; v_gene: TRBV29-1; len: 14; CDR3nt: TGCAGCTATTCTCCCGGGACAGCAAAAAACATTCAGTACTTC; CDR3aa: CSYSPGTAKNIQYF
abundance: once; j_gene: TRBJ1-1; d_gene: .; v_gene: TRBV2; len: 15; CDR3nt: TGTGCCAGCAGTCTCTTAGGACGGCTGAACACTGAAGCTTTCTTT; CDR3aa: CASSLLGRLNTEAFF
abundance: few; j_gene: TRBJ2-2; d_gene: .; v_gene: TRBV12-5; len: 14; CDR3nt: TGTGCTAGTGGGAACACCTGGGGGACCGGGGAGCTGTTTTTT; CDR3aa: CASGNTWGTGELFF
abundance: .; j_gene: TRBJ2-1; d_gene: .; v_gene: TRBV4-1; len: 16; CDR3nt: TGCGCCAGCAGCCAGCGTCGAGGGGGGTTCGGCAATGAGCAGTTCTTC; CDR3aa: CASSQRRGGFGNEQFF
abundance: .; j_gene: TRBJ1-5; d_gene: .; v_gene: TRBV10-3; len: 16; CDR3nt: TGTGCCATCAGTGAGTCTGAACTTTATAGCAATCAGCCCCAGCATTTT; CDR3aa: CAISESELYSNQPQHF
abundance: .; j_gene: TRBJ2-5; d_gene: .; v_gene: TRBV5-4; len: 15; CDR3nt: TGTGCCAGCAGCTTGGAGGGGTTGACGAAAGAGACCCAGTACTTC; CDR3aa: CASSLEGLTKETQYF
abundance: .; j_gene: TRBJ2-5; d_gene: TRBD2; v_gene: TRBV7-9; len: 17; CDR3nt: TGTGCCAGCAGCTTAGGCGTGGCTAGCGGATACCAAGAGACCCAGTACTTC; CDR3aa: CASSLGVASGYQETQYF
abundance: .; j_gene: TRBJ1-2; d_gene: .; v_gene: TRBV7-9; len: 12; CDR3nt: TGTGCCAGCAGCTCCGTAGGAGGGGAATACACCTTC; CDR3aa: CASSSVGGEYTF
abundance: .; j_gene: TRBJ1-1; d_gene: .; v_gene: TRBV7-2; len: 15; CDR3nt: TGTGCCAGCAGCTTAGCTTCGACAGCCTACACTGAAGCTTTCTTT; CDR3aa: CASSLASTAYTEAFF
abundance: .; j_gene: TRBJ1-1; d_gene: TRBD1; v_gene: TRBV27; len: 14; CDR3nt: TGTGCCAGCAGTTCCGGGACAGTGAACACTGAAGCTTTCTTT; CDR3aa: CASSSGTVNTEAFF
abundance: .; j_gene: TRBJ2-7; d_gene: .; v_gene: TRBV30; len: 17; CDR3nt: TGTGCCTGGACCAAGCCCCGCGGAGGGGCGCTAACCTACGAGCAGTACTTC; CDR3aa: CAWTKPRGGALTYEQYF
abundance: .; j_gene: TRBJ1-3; d_gene: .; v_gene: TRBV4-1; len: 17; CDR3nt: TGCGCCAGCAGCCAAGGACCGGGCAGGAGCTCTGGAAACACCATATATTTT; CDR3aa: CASSQGPGRSSGNTIYF
abundance: few; j_gene: TRBJ2-7; d_gene: TRBD1; v_gene: TRBV6-5; len: 13; CDR3nt: TGTGCCAGCAGTTACATAGGGGGCGTCGAGCAGTACTTC; CDR3aa: CASSYIGGVEQYF
abundance: .; j_gene: TRBJ2-7; d_gene: .; v_gene: TRBV19; len: 13; CDR3nt: TGTGCCAGTAGTATCCGGGACCCGGAGGAGCAGTACTTC; CDR3aa: CASSIRDPEEQYF
abundance: .; j_gene: TRBJ2-7; d_gene: .; v_gene: TRBV6-6; len: 14; CDR3nt: TGTGCCAGCAGCTTCCTGACAGGCTCCTACGAGCAGTACTTC; CDR3aa: CASSFLTGSYEQYF
abundance: .; j_gene: TRBJ1-2; d_gene: TRBD1; v_gene: TRBV7-9; len: 14; CDR3nt: TGTGCCAGCAGCTTAGGTGGACAGGCCTATGGCTACACCTTC; CDR3aa: CASSLGGQAYGYTF
abundance: .; j_gene: TRBJ2-1; d_gene: .; v_gene: TRBV2; len: 15; CDR3nt: TGTGCCAGCAGGAAGACAGATAGCTCCTACAATGAGCAGTTCTTC; CDR3aa: CASRKTDSSYNEQFF
abundance: .; j_gene: TRBJ2-2; d_gene: .; v_gene: TRBV28; len: 12; CDR3nt: TGTGCCAGCACCTATATGGGGGGGGAGCTGTTTTTT; CDR3aa: CASTYMGGELFF
abundance: .; j_gene: TRBJ1-1; d_gene: TRBD1; v_gene: TRBV5-6; len: 13; CDR3nt: TGTGCCAGCAGCTTGACAGGGGGCACTGAAGCTTTCTTT; CDR3aa: CASSLTGGTEAFF
abundance: .; j_gene: TRBJ2-2; d_gene: TRBD2; v_gene: TRBV5-1; len: 17; CDR3nt: TGCGCCAGCAGCTTGGGGCCAGCGGGAGAGAACACCGGGGAGCTGTTTTTT; CDR3aa: CASSLGPAGENTGELFF
abundance: .; j_gene: TRBJ2-5; d_gene: TRBD2; v_gene: TRBV30; len: 13; CDR3nt: TGTGCCTGGAGACTAGCGGGAGTAGAGACCCAGTACTTC; CDR3aa: CAWRLAGVETQYF
abundance: .; j_gene: TRBJ2-3; d_gene: .; v_gene: TRBV5-1; len: 13; CDR3nt: TGCGCCAGCAGGCCTGGTAGCACAGATACGCAGTATTTT; CDR3aa: CASRPGSTDTQYF
abundance: .; j_gene: TRBJ1-5; d_gene: TRBD1; v_gene: TRBV6-1; len: 17; CDR3nt: TGTGCCAGCAGTGAAGATGGGGGACAGGGGGCGGGTCAGCCCCAGCATTTT; CDR3aa: CASSEDGGQGAGQPQHF
abundance: .; j_gene: TRBJ1-2; d_gene: TRBD1; v_gene: TRBV28; len: 13; CDR3nt: TGTGCCAGCAGACGAGACAGGGGGTATGGCTACACCTTC; CDR3aa: CASRRDRGYGYTF
abundance: .; j_gene: TRBJ2-7; d_gene: .; v_gene: TRBV6-6; len: 13; CDR3nt: TGTGCCAGCAGCCCCGCAGGGGCCTACGAGCAGTACTTC; CDR3aa: CASSPAGAYEQYF
abundance: .; j_gene: TRBJ2-5; d_gene: TRBD1; v_gene: TRBV6-1; len: 14; CDR3nt: TGTGCCTCCAACGAGCAGGGGGCGTCGGAGACCCAGTACTTC; CDR3aa: CASNEQGASETQYF
abundance: .; j_gene: TRBJ1-2; d_gene: .; v_gene: TRBV18; len: 13; CDR3nt: TGTGCCAGCTCACCAGAAAACCGTGGTGGCTACACCTTC; CDR3aa: CASSPENRGGYTF
abundance: .; j_gene: TRBJ2-1; d_gene: .; v_gene: TRBV30; len: 11; CDR3nt: TGTGCCTGGAGTGTGGACAATGAGCAGTTCTTC; CDR3aa: CAWSVDNEQFF
abundance: few; j_gene: TRBJ2-6; d_gene: .; v_gene: TRBV4-3; len: 15; CDR3nt: TGCGCCAGCAGCCATCGGGGCTCTGGGGCCAACGTCCTGACTTTC; CDR3aa: CASSHRGSGANVLTF
abundance: .; j_gene: TRBJ2-3; d_gene: TRBD2; v_gene: TRBV4-1; len: 17; CDR3nt: TGCGCCAGCAGCCAAGCCCTAGCGGAAGGGGGCACAGATACGCAGTATTTT; CDR3aa: CASSQALAEGGTDTQYF
abundance: .; j_gene: TRBJ2-3; d_gene: TRBD2; v_gene: TRBV30; len: 15; CDR3nt: TGTGCCTGGAGACTCACTAGCGGGAGATCAGATACGCAGTATTTT; CDR3aa: CAWRLTSGRSDTQYF
abundance: .; j_gene: TRBJ2-7; d_gene: TRBD2; v_gene: TRBV29-1; len: 16; CDR3nt: TGCAGCGTCAAAAGAGGACTAGCGGGGACGTACTACGAGCAGTACTTC; CDR3aa: CSVKRGLAGTYYEQYF
abundance: .; j_gene: TRBJ2-7; d_gene: TRBD2; v_gene: TRBV4-3; len: 15; CDR3nt: TGCGCCAGCAGCCAAGACCGACTAGCTGACTACGAGCAGTACTTC; CDR3aa: CASSQDRLADYEQYF
abundance: .; j_gene: TRBJ2-7; d_gene: .; v_gene: TRBV12-1; len: 17; CDR3nt: TGTGCCAGCAGCTTTGCGTGTTGGGGTCTAAGCTCCTACGAGCAGTACTTC; CDR3aa: CASSFACWGLSSYEQYF
abundance: .; j_gene: TRBJ2-1; d_gene: .; v_gene: TRBV1; len: 16; CDR3nt: TGCACCAGCAGCCAAGGAGGGCTAGCGGAGATCAATGAGCAGTTCTTC; CDR3aa: CTSSQGGLAEINEQFF
abundance: .; j_gene: TRBJ1-5; d_gene: .; v_gene: TRBV5-4; len: 16; CDR3nt: TGTGCCAGCAGCCTGGAACTTCGCTGGAGCAATCAGCCCCAGCATTTT; CDR3aa: CASSLELRWSNQPQHF
abundance: .; j_gene: TRBJ2-2; d_gene: .; v_gene: TRBV5-1; len: 15; CDR3nt: TGCGCCAGCAGCCCGAACCCCGACACCACCGGGGAGCTGTTTTTT; CDR3aa: CASSPNPDTTGELFF
abundance: .; j_gene: TRBJ1-3; d_gene: TRBD1; v_gene: TRBV19; len: 14; CDR3nt: TGTGCCAGTATAGACAGGGCGACTGGAAACACCATATATTTT; CDR3aa: CASIDRATGNTIYF
abundance: .; j_gene: TRBJ2-7; d_gene: TRBD1; v_gene: TRBV27; len: 17; CDR3nt: TGTGCCAGCAGTTTACTCGACCTGGGACAGGGTTTGCACGAGCAGTACTTC; CDR3aa: CASSLLDLGQGLHEQYF
abundance: once; j_gene: TRBJ1-2; d_gene: .; v_gene: TRBV7-2; len: 15; CDR3nt: TGTGCCAGCAGCTTTAACTGGGGGGATTTAGGTGGCTACACCTTC; CDR3aa: CASSFNWGDLGGYTF
abundance: .; j_gene: TRBJ1-1; d_gene: TRBD1; v_gene: TRBV2; len: 16; CDR3nt: TGTGCCAGCAGTGAAATGGTCCCACAGGGGGGCACTGAAGCTTTCTTT; CDR3aa: CASSEMVPQGGTEAFF